Shown below are 27 T cell receptor beta chains from a single sample sequenced in a study of Ad26.COV2.S vaccination and SARS-CoV-2 variants. Treatment described: around 19 received Ad26.COV2.S at low or high dose, single or two shots; several received placebo; per-sample allocation not given. After the first vaccine or placebo injection, samples were drawn on day 63. TCRdb keeps only in-frame clones here, not all; method: immunoSEQ multiplex PCR. The profile shows 250,000 or so clones, roughly 87% of them singletons. Source: peripheral blood, taken in a trial of Ad26.COV2.S vaccine versus placebo. The origin of the receptors is a person aged 18 to 59 who received the Ad26.COV2.S COVID-19 vaccine or a placebo.

The chain has TRBV4-3 and TRBJ1-4; D not certain. The CDR3 loop spans 17 amino acids. V lost 0 bases and J lost 0, with 11 bases in between. Germline V gives CDR1 LGHNA, CDR2 YSLEER. The DNA of the CDR3 is TGCGCCAGCAGCCAAGATTCAGGCCCCACAACTAATGAAAAACTGTTTTTT. Its protein product is CASSQDSGPTTNEKLFF.

The chain combines TRBV5-1 with TRBJ2-1; D could derive from TRBD1 or TRBD2 (6 bases each). This CDR3 contains 19 residues. The V gene lost 4 bases and the J gene lost 13 bases, with 36 bases spanning the gap. Germline V gives CDR1 SGHRS, CDR2 YFSETQ. CDR3 sequence (DNA): TGCGCCAGCAGCGATATAGGGGGAGGAGGTTTTGTGAGGAGTGGTGTTCAGTTCTTC. It is translated as CASSDIGGGGFVRSGVQFF. The whole variable domain, remainder taken from reference TRBV5-1 and TRBJ2-1, is KAGVTQTPRYLIKTRGQQVTLSCSPISGHRSVSWYQQTPGQGLQFLFEYFSETQRNKGNFPGRFSGRQFSNSRSEMNVSTLELGDSALYLCASSDIGGGGFVRSGVQFFGPGTRLTVL.

This clone was observed a handful of times. The genes are TRBV3-1 (or the pseudogene TRBV3-2) and TRBJ2-3; D perhaps matches TRBD1 (6 bases). The length of the CDR3 is 13 residues. V was clipped by 6 bases and J by 0 bases, with 7 bases between them. The germline V gene encodes CDR1 LGHDT and CDR2 YNNKEL (reference sequence). The CDR3 coding sequence is TGTGCCAGCAGAACAGGGAGCACAGATACGCAGTATTTT. Amino acids: CASRTGSTDTQYF.

CDR3 coding DNA: TGTGCCAGCAGTGACGGCAGGCGCTCCTACGAGCAGTACTTC. Translating it yields CASSDGRRSYEQYF. The chain recombines TRBV6-1 with TRBJ2-7; D unresolved. V was clipped by 3 bases and J by 0 bases, with 9 bases between them. The CDR3 loop spans 14 amino acids. Germline lookup yields CDR1 MNHNS and CDR2 SASEGT.

The CDR3 here is CASSQAGQDSSYEQYF. In nucleotides, the CDR3 is TGTGCCAGCAGCCAAGCGGGACAGGACAGCTCCTACGAGCAGTACTTC. The genes are TRBV4-2 and TRBJ2-7, with 8 positions matching TRBD1. With 1 base clipped from V and 0 bases from J, the junction kept 5 bases outside the gene matches. Germline CDR1 is LGHNA and CDR2 is YNFKEQ. The CDR3 runs to 16 residues.

This chain connects TRBV7-2 to TRBJ2-5; 8 nucleotides align to TRBD2. Looked up from germline, CDR1 is SGHTA and CDR2 is FQGNSA. The V and J ends lost 5 bases and 2 bases, in that order; junction bases with no gene match: 7. The CDR3 totals 15 residues. CDR3 region: CASSLLGGGQETQYF. In nucleotides, the CDR3 is TGTGCCAGCAGCCTACTGGGCGGGGGGCAAGAGACCCAGTACTTC.

This chain connects TRBV7-9 to TRBJ2-2, with 7 bases identical to TRBD2. V shed 10 bases and J 0 bases; nucleotides not matched to a gene: 2. The CDR3 contains 13 residues. Germline V gene lookup returns CDR1 SEHNR and CDR2 FQNEAQ (reference sequence). In DNA form, the CDR3 reads TGTGCCACCCGGGGGGCGAACACCGGGGAGCTGTTTTTT. Residues: CATRGANTGELFF.

The genes are TRBV5-5 and TRBJ2-5; 12 bases map to TRBD2. V lost 4 bases, J lost 5 bases, and 9 bases stayed unmatched. The CDR3 spans 16 residues. The germline V gene has CDR1 SGHKS and CDR2 YYEKEE (reference sequence). The CDR3 protein is CASSLRTSGVDETQYF. The DNA of the CDR3 is TGTGCCAGCAGCCTACGGACTAGCGGGGTGGACGAGACCCAGTACTTC.

This clone was observed a few times. The chain links TRBV25-1 to TRBJ2-7, with TRBD1 matching 12 bases. The CDR3 spans 15 residues. J was trimmed by 7 bases and V by 4 bases; bases with no gene match: 8. Germline V lookup: CDR1 MGHDK, CDR2 SYGVNS. CDR3 DNA: TGTGCCAGCAGTGCCCGGGACAGGGGGCTAAAAGAGCAGTACTTC. Its protein is CASSARDRGLKEQYF.

The chain is built from TRBV30 and TRBJ1-2; D gene unclear. The V and J ends lost 4 bases and 4 bases respectively, with 13 bases between them. The CDR3 extends over 13 amino acids. Germline CDR1 and CDR2: GTSNPN and SVGIG (reference sequence). This CDR3 reads CAWTEGRLYGYTF. The DNA for the CDR3 is TGTGCCTGGACCGAAGGACGGCTCTATGGCTACACCTTC.

This sequence joins TRBV18 and TRBJ1-1; unclear D gene. Germline values: CDR1 KGHSH, CDR2 LQKENI. V lost 3 bases, J lost 1 base, and 6 bases lay in between. This CDR3 spans 13 amino acids. The CDR3 DNA reads TGTGCCAGCTCACCTACTTCGAACACTGAAGCTTTCTTT. Its protein product is CASSPTSNTEAFF.

Here the CDR3 reads CASGPESPGGFYEQYF. The CDR3 DNA follows: TGTGCCAGCGGACCCGAGAGTCCGGGGGGCTTTTACGAGCAGTACTTC. V is TRBV5-8 and J is TRBJ2-7, with D maybe TRBD2 (7 bases). CDR1 is SGHTS, CDR2 YDEGEE, per germline. The germline V and J ends were trimmed by 7 bases and 4 bases, with 24 bases remaining between them. The CDR3 is made up of 16 amino acids.

The chain joins TRBV2 to TRBJ2-5; D may match TRBD1 or TRBD2 (5 bases each). Per the germline V gene, CDR1 is SNHLY and CDR2 is FYNNEI. With 2 bases removed from V and 5 bases from J, the gap between germline ends came to 9 bases. CDR3 length: 13 amino acids. The CDR3, as DNA: TGTGCCAGCAGTGAACTAGAGGGGGAGACCCAGTACTTC. It is translated as CASSELEGETQYF.

The chain recombines TRBV11-2 with TRBJ2-5; weak D call: TRBD2 (5 bases). Per the germline V gene, CDR1 is SGHAT and CDR2 is FQNNGV. Trimming pared 4 bases from V and 6 bases from J, leaving 27 bases between. CDR3 length: 18 residues. The DNA of the CDR3 is TGTGCCAGCAGCTCCCTCGGACTGACAAGGTTGGGTATAAAGACCCAGTACTTC. Its protein product is CASSSLGLTRLGIKTQYF. Combining the CDR3 with reference TRBV11-2 and TRBJ2-5 gives the whole variable domain EAGVAQSPRYKIIEKRQSVAFWCNPISGHATLYWYQQILGQGPKLLIQFQNNGVVDDSQLPKDRFSAERLKGVDSTLKIQPAKLEDSAVYLCASSSLGLTRLGIKTQYFGPGTRLLVL.

This clone has only a few counts. J is TRBJ1-2 and V is TRBV3-1 (or the pseudogene TRBV3-2), with a possible D match to TRBD1 (5 bases). This CDR3 contains 17 residues. Trimming took off 5 bases at V and 7 bases at J, with 26 bases between the two ends. In germline, CDR1 is LGHDT, CDR2 YNNKEL (reference sequence). The CDR3 coding sequence is TGTGCCAGCAGCATTTCCCCGGGACCTAAGATTCCGGGTGGCTACACCTTC. Its translation: CASSISPGPKIPGGYTF.

The V and J genes are TRBV6-2 or TRBV6-3 and TRBJ1-1; the D gene is possibly TRBD1 (5 bases). The V and J ends lost 4 bases and 1 base respectively, with 19 bases between them. This CDR3 has 17 amino acids. The germline V gene encodes CDR1 MNHEY and CDR2 SVGEGT. CDR3 protein: CASSWTRPSLRNTEAFF. CDR3 DNA sequence: TGTGCCAGCAGTTGGACAAGGCCTTCCTTGAGGAACACTGAAGCTTTCTTT.

The V and J genes are TRBV10-3 and TRBJ2-2; D is possibly TRBD2 (6 bases). Germline V gives CDR1 ENHRY, CDR2 SYGVKD. The CDR3 is 13 residues long. V lost 11 bases and J 1 base, leaving 11 bases between the germline ends. Written as DNA, the CDR3 is TGTGCCTCGGGGCGGGGGAACACCGGGGAGCTGTTTTTT. Encoded protein: CASGRGNTGELFF.

This rearrangement joins TRBV25-1 to TRBJ1-1; the D is unclear. The CDR3 covers 13 residues. Germline V gene sequence: CDR1 MGHDK, CDR2 SYGVNS. Trimming took 7 bases from V and 3 from J, leaving 12 bases between them. The CDR3 nucleotides read TGTGCCAGCACCTCCGGGGAGGACACTGAAGCTTTCTTT. Protein: CASTSGEDTEAFF.

V and J are TRBV3-1 (or the pseudogene TRBV3-2) and TRBJ1-4; D gene ambiguous. The CDR3 sequence is 14 residues long. The V end was cut by 0 bases, the J end by 8 bases, with 10 bases between. Germline V gene lookup returns CDR1 LGHDT and CDR2 YNNKEL (reference sequence). In nucleotides, the CDR3 is TGTGCCAGCAGCCAAGAGACCGTGGAGGAAAAACTGTTTTTT. Its protein product is CASSQETVEEKLFF.

The chain has TRBV21-1 and TRBJ2-1; the table gives TRBD2 as D, unverified against the DNA. TRBV21-1 is labeled a pseudogene. There are 14 residues in the CDR3. The CDR3 loop is CASTRVYQYNEQFF. CDR3 DNA sequence: TGTGCTAGCACCCGGGTCTACCAGTACAATGAGCAGTTCTTC.

J is TRBJ2-1 and V is TRBV5-1; 7 nucleotides line up with TRBD2. This CDR3 comprises 16 residues. J lost 5 bases, V lost 1 base, and 9 bases had no gene match. CDR1 and CDR2 from the germline V gene are SGHRS and YFSETQ. The chain's CDR3 is CASSLPGSGTHNEQFF. CDR3 nucleotide sequence: TGCGCCAGCAGCTTGCCGGGAAGCGGGACCCACAATGAGCAGTTCTTC.

This clone occurred a few times. The chain is built from TRBV9 and TRBJ2-1; 8 bases map to TRBD1. Germline V gene lookup returns CDR1 SGDLS and CDR2 YYNGEE. Trimming removed 1 base from V and 3 bases from J; junction bases left unmatched: 3. This CDR3 region has 15 residues. CDR3 sequence (DNA): TGTGCCAGCAGCGTAATGGGACAGGACTACAATGAGCAGTTCTTC. Its protein is CASSVMGQDYNEQFF.

This clone was counted between two and nine times. Here the CDR3 reads CASSRGGQGPRNTIYF. The DNA of the CDR3 is TGCGCCAGCAGCAGGGGCGGACAGGGGCCCAGAAACACCATATATTTT. The chain recombines TRBV5-1 with TRBJ1-3, with 9 bases aligning to TRBD1. The CDR3 runs 16 residues. Trimming removed 4 bases from V and 5 bases from J; junction bases left unmatched: 10. Germline lookup yields CDR1 SGHRS and CDR2 YFSETQ.

The rearrangement links TRBV11-3 to TRBJ2-1; TRBD1 or TRBD2 may be the D gene (5 bases each). The CDR3 has 16 residues. Trimming removed 5 bases from V and 4 bases from J, with 18 bases in between. Germline CDR1 SGHNT, CDR2 YENEEA. The CDR3 is CASSLAHRDGYNEQFF. As DNA, the CDR3 is TGTGCCAGCAGCCTAGCCCACCGGGACGGGTACAATGAGCAGTTCTTC.

Comments on this clone: Other DNA sequences in this specimen translate into the identical CDR3. The rearrangement links TRBV30 to TRBJ1-5; the D is unclear. V shed 0 bases and J shed 4 bases, with 7 bases lying between them. CDR1 and CDR2 from the germline V gene are GTSNPN and SVGIG (reference sequence). The CDR3 loop spans 13 amino acids. The CDR3 spells CAWSVGGNQPQHF. Written as DNA, the CDR3 is TGTGCCTGGAGTGTAGGCGGGAATCAGCCCCAGCATTTT.

The DNA of the CDR3 is TGTGCCAGCAGGGACAGGGATGAGCAGTTCTTC. Amino acids: CASRDRDEQFF. This chain connects TRBV3-1 (or the pseudogene TRBV3-2) to TRBJ2-1; TRBD1 agrees at 8 bases. This CDR3 region has 11 residues. CDR1 LGHDT and CDR2 YNNKEL come from the germline V gene (reference sequence). J gave up 8 bases and V 6 bases, and 0 bases lay outside the gene matches.

This chain uses TRBV5-1 with TRBJ1-2, with D tentatively TRBD1 (6 bases). V dropped 5 bases and J dropped 7 bases, with 15 bases sitting between them. CDR3 size: 13 residues. Germline values: CDR1 SGHRS, CDR2 YFSETQ. The CDR3 coding sequence is TGCGCCAGCAGGGGTACAGGGCTTGGTGGCTACACCTTC. This encodes CASRGTGLGGYTF.